These 5 T cell receptor beta chains came from one sample sequenced in a study of control samples from healthy donors and cancer patients. Clones were sequenced by immunoSEQ multiplex PCR, and TCRdb holds only the in-frame ones, with some missing. Of 150,000 or so clones in the sample, around 92% were seen once. The sequenced sample was blood. The receptors shown here come from a woman between 45 and 65 years old in good health.

CDR3 DNA: TGTGCCAGCAGTTTGGCAGGGGCCTACGAGCAGTACTTC. This translates into CASSLAGAYEQYF. The gene calls are TRBV28 and TRBJ2-7; weak D call: TRBD1 (6 bases). There are 13 residues in the CDR3. V was pared by 3 bases and J by 2 bases, with 8 bases between. Germline-derived CDR1 and CDR2 are MDHEN and SYDVKM.

The gene calls are TRBV6-6 and TRBJ2-6, with 7 nucleotides matching TRBD1. CDR1 and CDR2 from the germline V gene are MNHNY and SVGAGI (reference sequence). V trimming: 10 bases; J trimming: 2 bases; junction bases outside the gene matches: 5. This CDR3 has 14 amino acids. The CDR3 here is CAITGAAGANVLTF. The DNA of the CDR3 is TGTGCCATCACAGGGGCGGCTGGGGCCAACGTCCTGACTTTC.

V and J are TRBV5-6 and TRBJ2-2, with 9 bases aligning to TRBD2. Germline-derived CDR1 and CDR2 are SGHDT and YYEEEE. The CDR3 runs 16 residues. The V gene end was trimmed by 4 bases and the J gene end by 3 bases; junction bases not matched to a gene: 7. Here the CDR3 reads CASSETSGRDTGELFF. In DNA form, the CDR3 reads TGTGCCAGCAGCGAAACTAGCGGGCGAGACACCGGGGAGCTGTTTTTT.

The chain combines TRBV10-3 with TRBJ1-2; 11 bases line up with TRBD1. In germline, CDR1 is ENHRY, CDR2 SYGVKD. V gave up 4 bases and J gave up 1 base; unmatched junction bases: 11. This CDR3 contains 18 residues. The CDR3: CAISAWRTGGDGNYGYTF. Written as DNA, the CDR3 is TGTGCCATCAGTGCTTGGAGGACAGGGGGCGACGGTAACTATGGCTACACCTTC.

J is TRBJ2-7 and V is TRBV28; TRBD1 matches 10 bases. Germline trimming cut 7 bases from V and 3 bases from J; bases unmatched to any gene: 6. The CDR3 runs 14 residues. Germline CDR1 MDHEN, CDR2 SYDVKM. The CDR3 coding sequence is TGTGCCAGCACTTGGGACAGGGGTATCTACGAGCAGTACTTC. This codes for CASTWDRGIYEQYF.